This is a list of T cell receptor beta chains from one sample in a study of cytomegalovirus exposure and HLA in healthy donors. Repertoires were generated with immunoSEQ multiplex PCR, while TCRdb's copy carries only in-frame clones and drops some. There are about 150,000 clones in the sample; about 82% occur only once, and 2.1% lies in the top ten. Sequencing was performed on PBMCs. The source of these receptors is a human donor in good health. Both conserved end residues are part of each CDR3. D genes are given only for firm matches. The size of a clone is reported for some rows only, either as once, few or many, or as a class for expanded clones.

V gene: TRBV28; D gene: TRBD1; J gene: TRBJ1-5; clone size: -; CDR3 DNA: TGTGCCAGCAGCCCCGGGACAGGGAAAGGAAGCAATCAGCCCCAGCATTTT; CDR3 protein: CASSPGTGKGSNQPQHF
V gene: TRBV6-5; D gene: TRBD1; J gene: TRBJ1-2; clone size: -; CDR3 DNA: TGTGCCAGCAGTCCGGGACAGGGAACCCGCTACACCTTC; CDR3 protein: CASSPGQGTRYTF
V gene: TRBV5-1; D gene: -; J gene: TRBJ1-5; clone size: few; CDR3 DNA: TGCGCCAGCAGGCCTGGGACTCAAAGCAATCAGCCCCAGCATTTT; CDR3 protein: CASRPGTQSNQPQHF
V gene: TRBV18; D gene: -; J gene: TRBJ2-7; clone size: -; CDR3 DNA: TGTGCCAGCTCACCACGGGCCGAGCAGTACTTC; CDR3 protein: CASSPRAEQYF
V gene: TRBV20-1; D gene: -; J gene: TRBJ2-7; clone size: few; CDR3 DNA: TGCAGTGCTAGAGGAGGGAACGAGCAGTACTTC; CDR3 protein: CSARGGNEQYF
V gene: TRBV7-3; D gene: -; J gene: TRBJ2-1; clone size: -; CDR3 DNA: TGTGCCAGCAGCCTCTCGTATTACAATGAGCAGTTCTTC; CDR3 protein: CASSLSYYNEQFF
V gene: TRBV27; D gene: TRBD2; J gene: TRBJ2-2; clone size: -; CDR3 DNA: TGTGCCAGCAGTTTACTAGCGGGTAGCGGGGAGCTGTTTTTT; CDR3 protein: CASSLLAGSGELFF
V gene: TRBV29-1; D gene: -; J gene: TRBJ2-7; clone size: -; CDR3 DNA: TGCAGCGTTGAAGAGGGACATAGCTCCTACGAGCAGTACTTC; CDR3 protein: CSVEEGHSSYEQYF
V gene: TRBV19; D gene: TRBD1; J gene: TRBJ1-1; clone size: once; CDR3 DNA: TGTGCCAGTAGGGTACAGGGGGCGAGCACTGAAGCTTTCTTT; CDR3 protein: CASRVQGASTEAFF
V gene: TRBV6-6; D gene: TRBD1; J gene: TRBJ1-4; clone size: once; CDR3 DNA: TGTGCCAGCAGTTACTCGGGACAGGGGGTTCTGTTTTTT; CDR3 protein: CASSYSGQGVLFF
V gene: TRBV4-2; D gene: -; J gene: TRBJ2-3; clone size: once; CDR3 DNA: TGTGCCAGCAGCCAAGAGGGAGGAGGTACAGATACGCAGTATTTT; CDR3 protein: CASSQEGGGTDTQYF
V gene: TRBV7-8; D gene: -; J gene: TRBJ2-7; clone size: -; CDR3 DNA: TGTGCCAGCAGCTTAGAAGGGGTCGGGCAGTACTTC; CDR3 protein: CASSLEGVGQYF
V gene: TRBV27; D gene: TRBD1; J gene: TRBJ2-1; clone size: once; CDR3 DNA: TGTGCCAGCAGGGGACAGGTACTTAATGAGCAGTTCTTC; CDR3 protein: CASRGQVLNEQFF
V gene: TRBV5-1; D gene: -; J gene: TRBJ2-5; clone size: -; CDR3 DNA: TGCGCCAGCAGCCGGTCGCGGGGGCCCCAAGAGACCCAGTACTTC; CDR3 protein: CASSRSRGPQETQYF
V gene: TRBV4-1; D gene: TRBD1; J gene: TRBJ1-2; clone size: -; CDR3 DNA: TGCGCCAGCAGCCGACTTTATGAGGACCGGGACAGTTATGGCTACACCTTC; CDR3 protein: CASSRLYEDRDSYGYTF
V gene: TRBV7-2; D gene: TRBD2; J gene: TRBJ2-1; clone size: -; CDR3 DNA: TGTGCCAGCAGCCGAAATAGCGGGGGAAATTACAATGAGCAGTTCTTC; CDR3 protein: CASSRNSGGNYNEQFF
V gene: TRBV7-2; D gene: TRBD1; J gene: TRBJ1-2; clone size: -; CDR3 DNA: TGTGCCAGCAGCTTAGCCCGGGGCCAGGGGGGTGGCTACACCTTC; CDR3 protein: CASSLARGQGGGYTF